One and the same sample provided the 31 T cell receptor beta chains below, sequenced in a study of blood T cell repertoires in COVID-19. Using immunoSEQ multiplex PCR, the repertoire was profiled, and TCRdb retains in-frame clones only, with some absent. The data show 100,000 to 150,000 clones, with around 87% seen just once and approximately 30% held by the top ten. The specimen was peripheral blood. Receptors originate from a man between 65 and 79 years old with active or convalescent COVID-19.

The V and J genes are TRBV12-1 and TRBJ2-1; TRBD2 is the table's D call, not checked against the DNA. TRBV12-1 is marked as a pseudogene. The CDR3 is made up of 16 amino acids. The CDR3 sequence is CASSFARRERINEQFF. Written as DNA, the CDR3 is TGTGCCAGCAGCTTTGCGCGGCGGGAGAGGATAAATGAGCAGTTCTTC.

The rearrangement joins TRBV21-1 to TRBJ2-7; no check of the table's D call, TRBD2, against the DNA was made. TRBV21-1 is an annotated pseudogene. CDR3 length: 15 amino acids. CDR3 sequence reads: CASSKALSLSYEQYF. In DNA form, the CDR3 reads TGTGCCAGCAGCAAAGCGCTGAGTCTCTCCTACGAGCAGTACTTC.

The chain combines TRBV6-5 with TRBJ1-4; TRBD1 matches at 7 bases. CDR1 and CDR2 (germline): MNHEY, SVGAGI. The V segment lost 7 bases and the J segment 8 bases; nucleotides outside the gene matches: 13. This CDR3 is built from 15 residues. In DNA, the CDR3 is TGTGCCAGCATCCTTGGCCAAGGGGGCGTCGAAAAACTGTTTTTT. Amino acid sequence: CASILGQGGVEKLFF.

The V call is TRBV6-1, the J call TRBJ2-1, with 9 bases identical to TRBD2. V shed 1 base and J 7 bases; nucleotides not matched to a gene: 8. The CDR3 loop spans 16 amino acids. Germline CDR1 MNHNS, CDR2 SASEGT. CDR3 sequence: CASSEVVAGVVNEQFF. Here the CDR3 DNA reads TGTGCCAGCAGTGAAGTGGTAGCGGGAGTCGTAAATGAGCAGTTCTTC.

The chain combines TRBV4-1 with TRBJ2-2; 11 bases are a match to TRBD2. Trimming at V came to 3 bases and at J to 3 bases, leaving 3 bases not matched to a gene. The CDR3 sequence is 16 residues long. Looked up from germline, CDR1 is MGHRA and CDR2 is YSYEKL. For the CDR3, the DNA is TGCGCCAGCAGCCACGGGACTAGCGGAGACACCGGGGAGCTGTTTTTT. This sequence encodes CASSHGTSGDTGELFF.

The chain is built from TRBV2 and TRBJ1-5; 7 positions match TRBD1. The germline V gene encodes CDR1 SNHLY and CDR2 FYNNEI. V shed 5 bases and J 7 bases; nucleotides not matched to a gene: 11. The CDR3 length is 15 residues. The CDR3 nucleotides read TGTGCCAGCAGTCCAGGGGGGCAGGGTGGACAGCCCCAGCATTTT. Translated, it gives CASSPGGQGGQPQHF.

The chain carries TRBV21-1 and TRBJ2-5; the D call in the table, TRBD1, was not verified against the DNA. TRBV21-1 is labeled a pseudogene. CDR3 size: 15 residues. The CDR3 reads CASGGPRRFRETQYF. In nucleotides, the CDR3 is TGTGCCAGCGGGGGCCCTAGACGATTCCGAGAGACCCAGTACTTC.

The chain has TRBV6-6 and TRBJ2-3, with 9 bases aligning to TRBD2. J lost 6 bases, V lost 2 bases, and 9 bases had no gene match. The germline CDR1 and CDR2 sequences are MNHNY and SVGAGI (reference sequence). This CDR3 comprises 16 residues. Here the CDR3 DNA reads TGTGCCAGCAGTTACCCTGAAGCGGGAGGCTCGGATACGCAGTATTTT. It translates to CASSYPEAGGSDTQYF.

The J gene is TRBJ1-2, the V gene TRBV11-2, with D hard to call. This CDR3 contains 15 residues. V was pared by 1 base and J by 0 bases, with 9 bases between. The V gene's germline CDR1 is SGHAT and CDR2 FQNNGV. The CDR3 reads CASSLASGSNYGYTF. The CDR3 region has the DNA TGTGCCAGCAGCTTAGCTTCAGGCTCTAACTATGGCTACACCTTC.

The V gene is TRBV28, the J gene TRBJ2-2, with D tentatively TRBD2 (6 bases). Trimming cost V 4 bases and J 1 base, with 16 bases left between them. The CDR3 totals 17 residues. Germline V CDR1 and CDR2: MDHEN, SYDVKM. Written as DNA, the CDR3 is TGTGCCAGCAGTTCCCGGGGGATTACCAAGAACACCGGGGAGCTGTTTTTT. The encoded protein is CASSSRGITKNTGELFF.

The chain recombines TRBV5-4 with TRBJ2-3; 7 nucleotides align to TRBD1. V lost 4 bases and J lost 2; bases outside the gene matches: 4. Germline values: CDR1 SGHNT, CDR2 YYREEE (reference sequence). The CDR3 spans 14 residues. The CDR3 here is CASSPGQTTDTQYF. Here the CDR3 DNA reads TGTGCCAGCAGCCCGGGACAGACCACAGATACGCAGTATTTT.

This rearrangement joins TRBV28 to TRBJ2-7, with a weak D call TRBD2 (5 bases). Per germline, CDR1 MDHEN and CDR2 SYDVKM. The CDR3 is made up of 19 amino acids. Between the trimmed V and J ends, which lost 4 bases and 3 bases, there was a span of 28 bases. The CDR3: CASSSDYSPRLTRVYEQYF. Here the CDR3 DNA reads TGTGCCAGCAGTTCCGATTACTCCCCCAGACTGACGCGGGTCTACGAGCAGTACTTC.

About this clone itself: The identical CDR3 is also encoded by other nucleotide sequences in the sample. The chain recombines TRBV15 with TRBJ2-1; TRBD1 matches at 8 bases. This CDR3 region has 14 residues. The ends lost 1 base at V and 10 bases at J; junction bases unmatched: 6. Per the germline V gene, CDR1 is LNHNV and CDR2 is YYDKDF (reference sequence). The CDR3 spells CATSRVDRDGEQFF. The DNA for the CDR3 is TGTGCCACCAGCAGAGTGGACAGGGACGGGGAGCAGTTCTTC.

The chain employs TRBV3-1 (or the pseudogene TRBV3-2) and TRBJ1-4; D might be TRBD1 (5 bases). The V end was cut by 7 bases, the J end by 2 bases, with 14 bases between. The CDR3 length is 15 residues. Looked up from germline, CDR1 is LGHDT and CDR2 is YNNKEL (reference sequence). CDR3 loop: CASTSGGETNEKLFF. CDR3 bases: TGTGCCAGCACCTCCGGGGGAGAGACTAATGAAAAACTGTTTTTT.

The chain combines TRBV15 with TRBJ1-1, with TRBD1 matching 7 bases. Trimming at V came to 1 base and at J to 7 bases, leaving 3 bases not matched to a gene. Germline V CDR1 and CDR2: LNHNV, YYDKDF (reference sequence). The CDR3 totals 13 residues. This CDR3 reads CATSRAWTGEAFF. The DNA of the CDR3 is TGTGCCACCAGCAGAGCCTGGACAGGTGAAGCTTTCTTT.

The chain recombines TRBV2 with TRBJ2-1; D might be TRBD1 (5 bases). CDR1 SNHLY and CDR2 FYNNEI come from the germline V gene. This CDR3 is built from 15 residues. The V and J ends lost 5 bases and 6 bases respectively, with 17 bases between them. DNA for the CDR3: TGTGCCAGCAGTATGTCCGCCCTGGGGCTCAATGAGCAGTTCTTC. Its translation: CASSMSALGLNEQFF.

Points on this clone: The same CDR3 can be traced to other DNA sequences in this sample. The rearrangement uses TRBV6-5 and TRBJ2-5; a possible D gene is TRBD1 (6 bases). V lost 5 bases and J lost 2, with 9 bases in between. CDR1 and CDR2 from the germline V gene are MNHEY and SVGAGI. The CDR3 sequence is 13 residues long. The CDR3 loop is CASSRQEQETQYF. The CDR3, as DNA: TGTGCCAGCAGTCGACAGGAGCAAGAGACCCAGTACTTC.

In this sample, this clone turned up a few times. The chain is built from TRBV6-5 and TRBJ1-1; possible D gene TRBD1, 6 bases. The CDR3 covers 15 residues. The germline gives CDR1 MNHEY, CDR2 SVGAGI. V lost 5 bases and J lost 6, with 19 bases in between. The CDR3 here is CASSPRMGGLSEAFF. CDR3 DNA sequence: TGTGCCAGCAGTCCAAGGATGGGGGGGCTCTCTGAAGCTTTCTTT.

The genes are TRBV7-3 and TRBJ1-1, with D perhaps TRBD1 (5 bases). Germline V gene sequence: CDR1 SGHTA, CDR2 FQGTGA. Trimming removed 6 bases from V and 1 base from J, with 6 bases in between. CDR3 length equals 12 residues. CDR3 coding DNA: TGTGCCAGCAGTACAGGGAACACTGAAGCTTTCTTT. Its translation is CASSTGNTEAFF.

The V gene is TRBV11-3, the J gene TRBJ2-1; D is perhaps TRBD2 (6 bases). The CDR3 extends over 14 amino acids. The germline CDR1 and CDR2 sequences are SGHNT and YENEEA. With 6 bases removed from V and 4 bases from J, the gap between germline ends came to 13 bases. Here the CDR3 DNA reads TGTGCCAGCAGTCCAGGCGGGATTTACAATGAGCAGTTCTTC. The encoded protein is CASSPGGIYNEQFF.

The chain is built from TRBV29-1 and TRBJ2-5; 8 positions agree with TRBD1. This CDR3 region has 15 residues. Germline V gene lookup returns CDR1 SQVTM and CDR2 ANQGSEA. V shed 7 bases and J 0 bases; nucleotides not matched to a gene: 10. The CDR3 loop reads CSAIQTGAHQETQYF. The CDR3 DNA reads TGCAGCGCGATACAGACAGGGGCTCACCAAGAGACCCAGTACTTC.

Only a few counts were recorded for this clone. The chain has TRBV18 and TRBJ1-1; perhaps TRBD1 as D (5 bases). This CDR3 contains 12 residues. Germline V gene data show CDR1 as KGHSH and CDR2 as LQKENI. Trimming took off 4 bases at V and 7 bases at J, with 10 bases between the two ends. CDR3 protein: CASSRGGGEAFF. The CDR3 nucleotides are TGTGCCAGCTCACGGGGCGGCGGTGAAGCTTTCTTT.

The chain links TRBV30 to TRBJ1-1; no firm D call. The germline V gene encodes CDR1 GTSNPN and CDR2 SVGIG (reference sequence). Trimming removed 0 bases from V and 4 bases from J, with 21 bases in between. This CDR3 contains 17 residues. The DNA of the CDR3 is TGTGCCTGGAGTGTACGTATGGACTCAAGGTTCGGCACTGAAGCTTTCTTT. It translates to CAWSVRMDSRFGTEAFF.

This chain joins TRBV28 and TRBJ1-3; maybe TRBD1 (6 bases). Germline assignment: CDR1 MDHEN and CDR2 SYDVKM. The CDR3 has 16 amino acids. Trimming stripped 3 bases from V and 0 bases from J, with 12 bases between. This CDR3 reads CASSFERDTSGNTIYF. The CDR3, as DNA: TGTGCCAGCAGTTTCGAACGGGACACCTCTGGAAACACCATATATTTT.

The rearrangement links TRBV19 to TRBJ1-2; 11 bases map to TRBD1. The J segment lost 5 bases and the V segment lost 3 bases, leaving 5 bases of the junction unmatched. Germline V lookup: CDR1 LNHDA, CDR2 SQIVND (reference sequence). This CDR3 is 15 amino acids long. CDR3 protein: CASSIPGQGVYGYTF. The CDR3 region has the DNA TGTGCCAGTAGTATTCCGGGACAGGGGGTTTATGGCTACACCTTC.

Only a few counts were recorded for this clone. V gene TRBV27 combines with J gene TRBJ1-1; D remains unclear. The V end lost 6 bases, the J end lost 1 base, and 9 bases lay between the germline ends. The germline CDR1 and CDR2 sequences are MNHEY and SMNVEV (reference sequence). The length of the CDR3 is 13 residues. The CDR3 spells CASSRQQNTEAFF. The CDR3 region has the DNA TGTGCCAGCAGCAGGCAGCAGAACACTGAAGCTTTCTTT.

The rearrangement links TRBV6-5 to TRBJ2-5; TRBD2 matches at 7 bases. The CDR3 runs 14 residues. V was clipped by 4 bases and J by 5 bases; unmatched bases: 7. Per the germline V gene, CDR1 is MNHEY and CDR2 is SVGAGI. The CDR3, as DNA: TGTGCCAGCAGTTCCCGACTAGCTAGGGAGACCCAGTACTTC. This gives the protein CASSSRLARETQYF.

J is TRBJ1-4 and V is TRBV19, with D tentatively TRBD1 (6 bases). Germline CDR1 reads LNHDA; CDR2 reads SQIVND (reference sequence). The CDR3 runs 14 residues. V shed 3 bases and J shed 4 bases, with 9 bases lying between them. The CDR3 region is CASSMLQGNEKLFF. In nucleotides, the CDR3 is TGTGCCAGTAGTATGCTACAGGGTAATGAAAAACTGTTTTTT.

The CDR3 is CASSYSGQGVNEQFF. The CDR3 region has the DNA TGTGCCAGCAGTTACTCGGGACAGGGGGTCAATGAGCAGTTCTTC. The rearrangement uses TRBV6-5 and TRBJ2-1; 11 positions match TRBD1. J was trimmed by 6 bases and V by 0 bases; bases with no gene match: 1. The CDR3 totals 15 residues. From germline, CDR1 is MNHEY and CDR2 SVGAGI.

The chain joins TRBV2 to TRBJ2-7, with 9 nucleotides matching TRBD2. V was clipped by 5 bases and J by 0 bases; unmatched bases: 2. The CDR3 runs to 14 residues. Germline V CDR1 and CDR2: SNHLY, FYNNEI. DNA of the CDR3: TGTGCCAGCAGTCGACTAGCGGACTCCTACGAGCAGTACTTC. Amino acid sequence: CASSRLADSYEQYF.

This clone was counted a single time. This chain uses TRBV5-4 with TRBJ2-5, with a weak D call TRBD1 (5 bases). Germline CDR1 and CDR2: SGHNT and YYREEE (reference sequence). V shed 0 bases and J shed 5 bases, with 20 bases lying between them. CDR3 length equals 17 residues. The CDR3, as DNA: TGTGCCAGCAGCTTGGCTCACTATGGGGCAAAGGGGGAGACCCAGTACTTC. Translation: CASSLAHYGAKGETQYF.